This T cell receptor beta chain was recovered during a study of T cell changes during pregnancy in multiple sclerosis. Repertoires were generated with immunoSEQ multiplex PCR, while TCRdb's copy carries only in-frame clones and drops some. The profile covers about 52,000 clones, with around nine tenths appearing a single time and about 0.36% taken by the ten largest. The material was CD4+ T cells from peripheral blood mononuclear cells, obtained before pregnancy. This clonotype was obtained from a female donor with multiple sclerosis, enrolled in a pregnancy study.

The chain's CDR3 is CASSLGQAANYGYTF. CDR3 DNA: TGTGCCAGCAGCTTGGGGCAGGCCGCTAACTATGGCTACACCTTC. V gene TRBV5-6 combines with J gene TRBJ1-2; D uncertain. The CDR3 covers 15 residues. The germline V gene has CDR1 SGHDT and CDR2 YYEEEE. The V and J ends lost 0 bases and 0 bases respectively, with 9 bases between them.